The clone carrying this TCR beta chain showed up just once. Antigen: not known. Primers: 60 Vbeta forward and 13 Jbeta reverse. Generated by immunoSEQ multiplex PCR, the TCRdb table keeps only in-frame clones and is missing some. The sample consists of approximately 140,000 clones, 78% of them appearing once. The sample originates from a study of cytomegalovirus exposure and HLA in healthy donors. General study results and limits: In a later analysis, HLA-associated TCR beta chains were more clonally expanded than equally common others. In most subjects, TCR beta sequences reportedly gave accurate predictions of HLA-A and HLA-B alleles.

The length of the CDR3 is 14 residues. Deletions cut 2 bases from V and 6 bases from J, with 14 bases between. The germline CDR1 and CDR2 sequences are SEHNR and FQNEAQ (reference sequence). The chain has TRBV7-9 and TRBJ2-7; D may be TRBD2 (6 bases). This TCR came from a male donor in good health and CMV-seronegative. Sequencing was performed on PBMCs. Here the CDR3 reads CASSLWLSGVEQYF. For the CDR3, the DNA is TGTGCCAGCAGCTTATGGCTCTCGGGGGTCGAGCAGTACTTC. Based on the CDR3 plus reference TRBV7-9 and TRBJ2-7, the full variable domain is DTGVSQNPRHKITKRGQNVTFRCDPISEHNRLYWYRQTLGQGPEFLTYFQNEAQLEKSRLLSDRFSAERPKGSFSTLEIQRTEQGDSAMYLCASSLWLSGVEQYFGPGTRLTVT.